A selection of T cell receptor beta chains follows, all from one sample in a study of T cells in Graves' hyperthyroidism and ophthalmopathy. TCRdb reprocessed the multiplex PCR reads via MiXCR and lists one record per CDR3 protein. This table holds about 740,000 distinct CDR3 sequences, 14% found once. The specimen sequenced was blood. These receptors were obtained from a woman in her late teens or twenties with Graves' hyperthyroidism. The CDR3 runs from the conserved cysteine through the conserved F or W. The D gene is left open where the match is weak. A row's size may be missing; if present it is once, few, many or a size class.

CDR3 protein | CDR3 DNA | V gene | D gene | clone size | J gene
CASSLGGRGRVAVRYEQYF | TGTGCCAGCAGCCTCGGCGGGCGGGGGAGGGTAGCGGTAAGGTACGAGCAGTACTTC | TRBV7-2 | TRBD2 | many | TRBJ2-7
CASSEFWQGQNYGYTF | TGTGCCAGCAGTGAATTTTGGCAGGGCCAGAACTATGGCTACACCTTC | TRBV2 | . | many | TRBJ1-2
CASSWRDSSYNEQFF | TGTGCCAGCAGCTGGAGAGACAGCTCCTACAATGAGCAGTTCTTC | TRBV7-9 | . | many | TRBJ2-1
CASGLGTSGGRETQYF | TGTGCTAGTGGTTTGGGGACTAGCGGGGGTAGGGAGACCCAGTACTTC | TRBV12-5 | TRBD2 | few | TRBJ2-5
CASSLVRTGDNSPLHF | TGTGCCAGCAGTTTAGTCCGGACAGGGGATAATTCACCCCTCCACTTT | TRBV12-3/TRBV12-4 | TRBD1 | . | TRBJ1-6
CASSRAGGPGYEQYF | TGTGCCAGTTCTAGGGCGGGAGGGCCTGGTTACGAGCAGTACTTC | TRBV27 | TRBD2 | many | TRBJ2-7
CSVEDRGSTEAFF | TGCAGCGTTGAAGATCGGGGAAGCACTGAAGCTTTCTTT | TRBV29-1 | . | . | TRBJ1-1
CASSEADRVHEQYF | TGTGCCAGCAGTGAAGCGGACAGGGTCCACGAGCAGTACTTC | TRBV2 | TRBD1 | . | TRBJ2-7
CASSQDSNTGELFF | TGTGCCAGCAGCCAAGATTCAAACACCGGGGAGCTGTTTTTT | TRBV3-1 | . | many | TRBJ2-2
CASSIGGQRKGLYGYTF | TGTGCCAGTAGTATCGGGGGACAGCGTAAAGGGTTATATGGCTACACCTTC | TRBV19 | TRBD1 | few | TRBJ1-2
CASSGPGQGVSEQFF | TGTGCCAGCAGCGGGCCGGGACAGGGGGTCAGTGAGCAGTTCTTC | TRBV5-4 | TRBD1 | few | TRBJ2-1
CASWRAPGELFF | TGTGCCAGCTGGAGGGCTCCCGGGGAGCTGTTTTTT | TRBV28 | . | few | TRBJ2-2
CASSWTGWYTF | TGTGCCAGCAGCTGGACAGGGTGGTACACCTTC | TRBV7-9 | TRBD1 | . | TRBJ1-2
CSASLVAGGADTQYF | TGCAGTGCTAGCTTAGTTGCCGGGGGGGCAGATACGCAGTATTTT | TRBV20-1 | TRBD2 | . | TRBJ2-3
CASSSTGGSTDTQYF | TGTGCCAGCAGTTCGACAGGGGGAAGCACAGATACGCAGTATTTT | TRBV28 | TRBD1 | many | TRBJ2-3
CASSLAGGENTEAFF | TGTGCCAGCAGTTTAGCTGGAGGGGAGAACACTGAAGCTTTCTTT | TRBV27 | . | few | TRBJ1-1
CASLLPGLAGHNNEQFF | TGTGCCAGCCTTTTACCCGGACTAGCGGGACATAACAATGAGCAGTTCTTC | TRBV11-2 | TRBD2 | . | TRBJ2-1
CASSPRVDPYEQYF | TGTGCCAGCAGCCCCAGGGTGGATCCCTACGAGCAGTACTTC | TRBV7-6 | . | many | TRBJ2-7
CASRPQGAKNIQYF | TGTGCCAGCAGACCTCAGGGGGCAAAAAACATTCAGTACTTC | TRBV7-9 | TRBD1 | few | TRBJ2-4
CATSDRGSQPQHF | TGTGCCACCAGCGACAGGGGAAGTCAGCCCCAGCATTTT | TRBV24-1 | TRBD1 | many | TRBJ1-5
CASSLSRKPNNEQFF | TGTGCCAGCAGTTTGAGTCGGAAACCAAACAATGAGCAGTTCTTC | TRBV28 | . | many | TRBJ2-1
CASSLRGMGVGGTDTQYF | TGTGCCAGCTCGCTGAGGGGGATGGGCGTGGGAGGCACAGATACGCAGTATTTT | TRBV27 | . | . | TRBJ2-3
CASSGFPRGTDTQYF | TGTGCCAGCAGTGGATTTCCTAGGGGCACAGATACGCAGTATTTT | TRBV28 | . | many | TRBJ2-3
CSATPGQGFNEQFF | TGCAGTGCTACGCCGGGACAGGGGTTCAATGAGCAGTTCTTC | TRBV20-1 | TRBD1 | many | TRBJ2-1
CASSQKRERYNEQFF | TGTGCCAGCAGCCAAAAGCGGGAGAGGTACAATGAGCAGTTCTTC | TRBV14 | TRBD2 | . | TRBJ2-1
CSARDFRSGAIYEQYF | TGCAGTGCTAGAGATTTCCGGAGCGGGGCCATCTACGAGCAGTACTTC | TRBV20-1 | TRBD2 | few | TRBJ2-7
CASSQVGKGTDTQYF | TGTGCCAGCAGCCAAGTGGGTAAGGGCACAGATACGCAGTATTTT | TRBV14 | . | . | TRBJ2-3
CARVGRDRAYSNQPQHF | TGTGCTAGGGTGGGCCGGGACAGAGCTTATAGCAATCAGCCCCAGCATTTT | TRBV12-5 | TRBD1 | many | TRBJ1-5
CASSLSQGQPQHF | TGTGCCAGCAGCTTATCACAGGGTCAGCCCCAGCATTTT | TRBV7-9 | . | many | TRBJ1-5
CASTARVSASEQYF | TGTGCCAGCACAGCCCGGGTCTCAGCGAGCGAGCAGTACTTC | TRBV12-3/TRBV12-4 | . | many | TRBJ2-7
CASSYGRLARTDTQYF | TGTGCCAGCAGTTACGGACGGCTCGCCCGGACAGATACGCAGTATTTT | TRBV6-6 | . | many | TRBJ2-3
CASAVRSGETQYF | TGTGCCAGCGCCGTACGCAGCGGAGAGACCCAGTACTTC | TRBV6-1 | . | . | TRBJ2-5
CASSVGGPGGGYTF | TGTGCCAGCAGCGTTGGGGGACCGGGGGGAGGCTACACCTTC | TRBV9 | . | . | TRBJ1-2
CASSAFDLTGELFF | TGTGCCAGCAGTGCCTTTGACTTAACCGGGGAGCTGTTTTTT | TRBV25-1 | . | few | TRBJ2-2
CASSPPSGSGYNEQFF | TGTGCCAGCAGCCCCCCTAGCGGGAGCGGCTACAATGAGCAGTTCTTC | TRBV12-3/TRBV12-4 | TRBD2 | . | TRBJ2-1
CASSLPGTAGGELFF | TGTGCCAGCAGTTTGCCCGGGACTGCGGGCGGGGAGCTGTTTTTT | TRBV28 | . | many | TRBJ2-2
CASRSGTTTFSGEQYF | TGTGCCAGCAGGAGTGGGACTACGACTTTTAGTGGCGAGCAGTACTTC | TRBV28 | TRBD2 | many | TRBJ2-7
CSVEKGYNEQFF | TGCAGCGTTGAAAAGGGCTACAATGAGCAGTTCTTC | TRBV29-1 | . | . | TRBJ2-1
CSAREGAANTEAFF | TGCAGTGCTAGGGAGGGGGCAGCAAACACTGAAGCTTTCTTT | TRBV20-1 | TRBD1 | many | TRBJ1-1
CASSLTATLGEQYF | TGTGCCAGCAGCTTAACTGCCACCCTCGGAGAGCAGTACTTC | TRBV7-9 | . | many | TRBJ2-7
CASSLNRGPQPQHF | TGTGCCAGCAGTTTGAACAGGGGTCCTCAGCCCCAGCATTTT | TRBV12-3/TRBV12-4 | TRBD1 | many | TRBJ1-5
CASSSTWGSNEQFF | TGTGCCAGCAGCTCCACTTGGGGCTCCAATGAGCAGTTCTTC | TRBV11-2 | . | many | TRBJ2-1
CASSPSRESGNTIYF | TGTGCCAGCTCACCAAGTAGGGAATCTGGAAACACCATATATTTT | TRBV18 | . | . | TRBJ1-3
CATSEGQASASNQPQHF | TGTGCCACCAGTGAGGGACAGGCGTCTGCCAGCAATCAGCCCCAGCATTTT | TRBV24-1 | TRBD1 | many | TRBJ1-5
CASSLGGGPTSSYNEQSF | TGTGCCAGCAGCTTGGGTGGGGGGCCAACAAGCTCCTACAATGAGCAGTCCTTC | TRBV5-8 | . | . | TRBJ2-1
CASSVRTGLSAVYGYTF | TGTGCCAGCAGTGTTCGGACAGGGCTATCCGCGGTTTATGGCTACACCTTC | TRBV6-1 | TRBD1 | many | TRBJ1-2
CASSVTSGDVILYNEQFF | TGTGCCAGCAGCGTTACTAGCGGGGACGTCATACTGTACAATGAGCAGTTCTTC | TRBV7-2 | TRBD2 | many | TRBJ2-1
CASSDQRERDTGELFF | TGTGCCAGCAGTGACCAACGGGAGAGGGACACCGGGGAGCTGTTTTTT | TRBV6-1 | . | many | TRBJ2-2
CASSTGFLETQYF | TGTGCCAGCTCCACAGGGTTCCTGGAGACCCAGTACTTC | TRBV18 | . | many | TRBJ2-5
CASSYRDWDTQYF | TGTGCCAGCAGTTACAGGGATTGGGATACGCAGTATTTT | TRBV6-9 | . | . | TRBJ2-3
CASSRDRGSNEKLFF | TGTGCCAGCAGTCGGGACAGGGGATCAAATGAAAAACTGTTTTTT | TRBV6-1 | TRBD1 | few | TRBJ1-4
CASGSRGILGTEAFF | TGTGCCAGCGGCTCCCGGGGGATACTTGGCACTGAAGCTTTCTTT | TRBV6-1 | . | . | TRBJ1-1
CASSSSLGGDTEAFF | TGTGCCAGCAGCTCCTCATTGGGGGGGGACACTGAAGCTTTCTTT | TRBV7-9 | . | many | TRBJ1-1
CASSTSGTGWYEQYF | TGTGCCAGCAGTACCTCCGGGACAGGGTGGTACGAGCAGTACTTC | TRBV27 | TRBD1 | many | TRBJ2-7